The 24 T cell receptor beta chains reported below all come from one sample, sequenced in a study of T cells after yellow fever vaccination (dated by TCRdb to between 2018 and 2021). The intended sense of this specimen's treatment or condition label: live attenuated yellow fever vaccine strain. The method was 5' RACE. Sequenced on an Illumina HiSeq 2500. TCRdb reworked the public reads: Q25 trimming with fastp, MiXCR clone assembly, productive beta chains retained. Rows are unified per CDR3 protein, each entry keeping the most common DNA and genes. The sample table shows 620,000 or so distinct CDR3 sequences, and roughly an eighth are seen once. In total, the top ten clones hold about 16% of the sample. The starting material was PBMCs, obtained on the day of the yellow fever booster vaccination. The receptor source for this set is a young man who received the YFV17D yellow fever vaccine.

This clonotype was seen ten or more times. This chain connects TRBV6-1 to TRBJ2-7; 9 bases align to TRBD1. The V gene end was trimmed by 7 bases and the J gene end by 1 base; junction bases not matched to a gene: 11. Germline V gene sequence: CDR1 MNHNS, CDR2 SASEGT. The CDR3 is 16 residues long. CDR3 protein: CASTTSPGTGSYEQYF. DNA of the CDR3: TGTGCCAGCACCACCAGTCCCGGGACAGGGTCCTACGAGCAGTACTTC.

The rearrangement joins TRBV5-5 to TRBJ1-1; unclear D gene. CDR3 length equals 17 residues. In germline, CDR1 is SGHKS, CDR2 YYEKEE (reference sequence). V shed 5 bases and J shed 4 bases, with 24 bases lying between them. CDR3 region: CASRFASSGRSVTEAFF. The CDR3 nucleotides are TGTGCCAGCAGATTTGCGAGTTCCGGAAGAAGCGTCACTGAAGCTTTCTTT.

Many counts were recorded for this clonotype. This chain links TRBV5-1 with TRBJ1-1; no clear D. Germline V gene sequence: CDR1 SGHRS, CDR2 YFSETQ. This CDR3 contains 15 residues. V dropped 0 bases and J dropped 1 base, with 10 bases sitting between them. The CDR3 sequence: CASSLGSVTNTEAFF. CDR3 coding DNA: TGCGCCAGCAGCTTGGGTTCAGTTACGAACACTGAAGCTTTCTTT.

The table lists this clonotype with a few counts. The chain carries TRBV11-2 and TRBJ2-7; tentatively, D is TRBD2 (6 bases). This CDR3 contains 14 residues. V was shortened by 1 base and J by 6 bases, with 13 bases between the two germline ends. Germline V CDR1 and CDR2: SGHAT, FQNNGV. The CDR3 is CASSLAGLASEQYF. The CDR3 DNA reads as TGTGCCAGCAGCTTAGCGGGACTGGCCTCCGAGCAGTACTTC.

The chain employs TRBV5-1 and TRBJ2-7; D remains unclear. This CDR3 has 13 residues. The V gene lost 2 bases and the J gene lost 4 bases, with 10 bases spanning the gap. Germline values: CDR1 SGHRS, CDR2 YFSETQ. CDR3 sequence reads: CASSFRVGYEQYF. The CDR3 nucleotides are TGCGCCAGCAGCTTTAGGGTCGGGTACGAGCAGTACTTC.

This clonotype was found a few times. The gene calls are TRBV6-2 or TRBV6-3 and TRBJ2-7; D may correspond to TRBD1 or TRBD2 (5 bases each). V lost 6 bases, J lost 2 bases, and 20 bases lay in between. Germline CDR1 is MNHEY and CDR2 is SVGEGT. CDR3 length: 16 residues. CDR3 loop: CASSRSDGTQAYEQYF. The CDR3 DNA follows: TGTGCCAGCAGCCGTAGCGACGGGACGCAAGCCTACGAGCAGTACTTC.

This clonotype appeared once. This chain links TRBV7-9 with TRBJ2-6, with 8 bases identical to TRBD1. Germline CDR1 is SEHNR and CDR2 is FQNEAQ (reference sequence). The length of the CDR3 is 17 residues. With 5 bases clipped from V and 4 bases from J, the junction kept 10 bases outside the gene matches. The CDR3: CASSPNRGAAGANVLTF. The CDR3 region has the DNA TGTGCCAGCAGCCCAAACAGGGGGGCGGCCGGGGCCAACGTCCTGACTTTC.

This sequence joins TRBV3-1 and TRBJ2-5; no clear D gene. The CDR3 loop spans 13 amino acids. V lost 0 bases and J 5 bases, leaving 7 bases between the germline ends. Germline loops: CDR1 LGHDT, CDR2 YNNKEL (reference sequence). The CDR3 coding sequence is TGTGCCAGCAGCCAAGATCGCAGGGAGACCCAGTACTTC. Translated: CASSQDRRETQYF.

V gene TRBV20-1 combines with J gene TRBJ2-3, with D unresolved. This CDR3 contains 10 residues. CDR1 is DFQATT, CDR2 SNEGSKA, per germline (reference sequence). Trimming took off 5 bases at V and 3 bases at J, with 3 bases between the two ends. The chain's CDR3 is CSALTDTQYF. Written as DNA, the CDR3 is TGCAGTGCTCTTACAGATACGCAGTATTTT.

This clonotype was counted only a few times. The rearrangement links TRBV7-9 to TRBJ1-1, with a weak D call TRBD1 (5 bases). This CDR3 spans 13 amino acids. The V and J ends lost 3 bases and 8 bases respectively, with 13 bases between them. Germline lookup yields CDR1 SEHNR and CDR2 FQNEAQ (reference sequence). CDR3 in DNA: TGTGCCAGCAGCTTCGTGTTACAGGAGGAAGCTTTCTTT. Protein sequence: CASSFVLQEEAFF.

The chain has TRBV5-1 and TRBJ2-3; D not resolved. Germline lookup yields CDR1 SGHRS and CDR2 YFSETQ. The V and J ends lost 0 bases and 2 bases respectively, with 16 bases between them. The CDR3 sequence is 17 residues long. For the CDR3, the DNA is TGCGCCAGCAGCTTGGATGCCAGGCCGACGGTCACAGATACGCAGTATTTT. Protein product: CASSLDARPTVTDTQYF.

In this sample, this clonotype turned up a few times. V and J are TRBV6-1 and TRBJ2-3, with TRBD2 matching over 7 bases. Per germline, CDR1 MNHNS and CDR2 SASEGT. Trimming removed 6 bases from V and 4 bases from J; junction bases left unmatched: 7. The CDR3 is 14 amino acids. CDR3 in DNA: TGTGCCAGCAGACACGGGGGGAGCCCAGATACGCAGTATTTT. As protein: CASRHGGSPDTQYF.

The chain carries TRBV7-2 and TRBJ2-1; D remains unclear. V was trimmed by 3 bases and J by 5 bases, leaving 11 bases between them. Germline V gene data show CDR1 as SGHTA and CDR2 as FQGNSA. The CDR3 length is 14 residues. CDR3 region: CASSFRPGNNEQFF. DNA for the CDR3: TGTGCCAGCAGCTTTAGGCCGGGTAACAATGAGCAGTTCTTC.

The sample holds a few counts of this clonotype. Written as DNA, the CDR3 is TGCGCCAGCAGCTTGGGAACAGGGGGCCACGGCACCGGGGAGCTGTTTTTT. Translated: CASSLGTGGHGTGELFF. The J gene is TRBJ2-2, the V gene TRBV5-1, with 9 positions matching TRBD1. Trimming at V came to 0 bases and at J to 4 bases, leaving 7 bases not matched to a gene. The CDR3 extends over 17 amino acids. Germline CDR1 reads SGHRS; CDR2 reads YFSETQ. Full variable domain (rest looked up from reference TRBV5-1 and TRBJ2-2): KAGVTQTPRYLIKTRGQQVTLSCSPISGHRSVSWYQQTPGQGLQFLFEYFSETQRNKGNFPGRFSGRQFSNSRSEMNVSTLELGDSALYLCASSLGTGGHGTGELFFGEGSRLTVL.

This clonotype was seen a few times. The chain is built from TRBV7-2 and TRBJ2-5; D remains ambiguous. CDR3 length: 14 amino acids. V was shortened by 6 bases and J by 1 base, with 12 bases between the two germline ends. The germline CDR1 and CDR2 sequences are SGHTA and FQGNSA. CDR3 residues: CASSTHPVQETQYF. CDR3 in DNA: TGTGCCAGCAGTACGCACCCCGTCCAAGAGACCCAGTACTTC. The variable domain in full, completed from reference TRBV7-2 and TRBJ2-5, reads GAGVSQSPSNKVTEKGKDVELRCDPISGHTALYWYRQSLGQGLEFLIYFQGNSAPDKSGLPSDRFSAERTGGSVSTLTIQRTQQEDSAVYLCASSTHPVQETQYFGPGTRLLVL.

The chain has TRBV20-1 and TRBJ1-4, with D hard to call. This CDR3 contains 13 residues. Germline CDR1 and CDR2: DFQATT and SNEGSKA (reference sequence). V was shortened by 3 bases and J by 6 bases, with 11 bases between the two germline ends. The CDR3 DNA reads as TGCAGTGCTAGGAATCGAGATGATGAAAAACTGTTTTTT. Its translation: CSARNRDDEKLFF.

V usage is TRBV20-1 and J usage is TRBJ1-1; D not certain. V was pared by 1 base and J by 0 bases, with 9 bases between. In germline, CDR1 is DFQATT, CDR2 SNEGSKA (reference sequence). CDR3 length equals 14 residues. The CDR3 nucleotides read TGCAGTGCTAGAGCCGGCCAAATGAACACTGAAGCTTTCTTT. Translation gives CSARAGQMNTEAFF.

CDR3 residues: CASSSPGSESDTQYF. The DNA for the CDR3 is TGTGCCAGCAGCAGTCCCGGATCAGAGTCAGATACGCAGTATTTT. The chain is built from TRBV5-4 and TRBJ2-3; no clear D gene. V shed 4 bases and J shed 4 bases, with 16 bases lying between them. The germline gives CDR1 SGHNT, CDR2 YYREEE (reference sequence). The CDR3 totals 15 residues.

Comments on this clonotype: At one end, the junction sequence differs from germline, possibly due to a read error. The J gene is TRBJ2-1, the V gene TRBV28, with 9 nucleotides matching TRBD2. The germline V gene encodes CDR1 MDHEN and CDR2 SYDVKM. This CDR3 spans 13 amino acids. In nucleotides, the CDR3 is TGTGCCAGCAGGTCTGGGCGTAGCGGGAGCGACCTCTTC. Translated: CASRSGRSGSDLF.

This clonotype was seen only a few times. This CDR3 is CAWKGFTANTGELFF. DNA for the CDR3: TGTGCCTGGAAAGGTTTCACCGCGAACACCGGGGAGCTGTTTTTT. This chain connects TRBV30 to TRBJ2-2; no firm D call. Trimming left V 4 bases short and J 0 bases short, with 12 bases between. CDR3 length: 15 amino acids. Germline CDR1 reads GTSNPN; CDR2 reads SVGIG (reference sequence).

This clonotype was found a few times. V usage is TRBV5-1 and J usage is TRBJ1-6; perhaps TRBD1 as D (6 bases). Germline V CDR1 and CDR2: SGHRS, YFSETQ. Trimming cost V 3 bases and J 10 bases, with 14 bases left between them. CDR3 length equals 14 residues. CDR3 DNA sequence: TGCGCCAGCAGCTCAGACAGGCAACGCTCACCCCTCCACTTT. This encodes CASSSDRQRSPLHF.

The rearrangement joins TRBV20-1 to TRBJ2-3; D possibly corresponds to TRBD2 (5 bases). Trimming pared 6 bases from V and 6 bases from J, leaving 22 bases between. Germline CDR1 is DFQATT and CDR2 is SNEGSKA (reference sequence). This CDR3 is built from 15 residues. The CDR3 DNA follows: TGCAGTGCCACCATGAAAATTCGCGGGCCGGATACGCAGTATTTT. It is translated as CSATMKIRGPDTQYF.

This chain links TRBV5-1 with TRBJ1-2, with unresolved D. Germline CDR1 SGHRS, CDR2 YFSETQ. The CDR3 loop spans 14 amino acids. The V and J ends lost 1 base and 4 bases respectively, with 11 bases between them. CDR3 sequence: CASSLSDLSYGYTF. The DNA for the CDR3 is TGCGCCAGCAGCTTGTCCGATCTAAGCTATGGCTACACCTTC.

This clonotype was found many times. This rearrangement joins TRBV5-5 to TRBJ2-7; D could derive from TRBD1 or TRBD2 (5 bases each). This CDR3 comprises 14 residues. Deletions cut 0 bases from V and 0 bases from J, with 7 bases between. The germline V gene encodes CDR1 SGHKS and CDR2 YYEKEE (reference sequence). CDR3 bases: TGTGCCAGCAGCTTGGAAGGGACCTCCTACGAGCAGTACTTC. Its translation is CASSLEGTSYEQYF.